This T cell receptor beta chain was identified in a study of T cell responses to AZD1222 COVID-19 vaccine (dated by TCRdb to about 2021). For context, the study as a whole: AZD1222 recipients given second doses at about 4 weeks or at about 12 weeks were pooled, since spike-specific TCR depth and breadth were not found to differ between the two schedules. Trial participants were enrolled by age into subgroups of 18-55, 56-69 and 70-plus years, and around 150, 29 and 61 TCR-sequenced participants, respectively, were included in these subgroups. A total of around 240 trial participants underwent TCR sequencing, of whom approximately 200 had received two doses of AZD1222 and approximately 25 had received two doses of the MenACWY control vaccine. Study-wide findings and limitations: The 56-69-year group was small, and its depth increase did not reach significance, likely because of low power. No day 14 peak-response samples were available, so repertoires were characterized only after the peak T cell response. Epitopes outside the regions mutated in the B.1.351 and B.1.1.7 variants were reportedly recognized by nearly half of the unique spike-specific TCRs. A significant rise in spike-specific TCR breadth and depth was observed after two AZD1222 doses relative to day 0 and relative to MenACWY recipients. The whole spike protein was spanned by vaccine-associated CD4 TCRs, and dominant responses were seen in regions 160-218 and 743-854. Participants were mostly white British, with more females than males. The authors suggested clonal diversity may have been underestimated. Conclusions about previously exposed vaccinees are limited, since just 6 or 7 AZD1222 recipients were seropositive for SARS-CoV-2 at baseline.

The CDR3 regions of human TCRbeta chains were analyzed by immunosequencing. The source study handled its data this way. Repertoire TCRs were matched against a reference library of SARS-CoV-2-specific TCRs generated with the MIRA antigen-specificity platform. Breadth was defined as the fraction of unique TCRs that were SARS-CoV-2-associated. Depth was defined as the fraction of total T cells that were SARS-CoV-2-associated. Each spike-specific TCR was assigned to its reactive spike region and to a CD4 or CD8 class using the MIRA data. Log10-transformed breadth and depth values were compared by one-way ANOVA with Sidak's multiple comparisons tests. Entries here come from immuneACCESS through TCRdb and include only in-frame sequences with V and J called. Some clones fail to appear in such tables; in the studies checked, an unresolved V gene covers under half of the shortfall, and the cause of the remainder is unknown. V, J and clone size reflect that table, while D and trimming were determined from the DNA. The sample records over 100,000 clones, 86% of which are singletons. The ten biggest clones cover 12% of the sample.

Sample time point, as interpreted from the label and publication: baseline before first vaccination. The vaccinee samples were drawn from two UK trials, COV001 and COV002, one of which was a single-blind randomized controlled phase 2/3 trial testing AZD1222 (ChAdOx1 nCoV-19) in healthy adults. Trial participant PBMC samples were collected at day 0 and day 28 after the second dose for TCRbeta chain sequencing. From the germline V gene (reference sequence), CDR1 is GTSNPN and CDR2 is SVGIG. The CDR3 holds 14 amino acids from the cysteine to the phenylalanine. The CDR3 DNA has 42 bases and is translated from base 1. The V and J ends are trimmed by 4 bases and 0 bases, leaving 10 bases between them. This clone was seen only a few times. Its antigen target is currently unknown. No base qualities exist here, and no much larger clone lies one base off it.

Specimen: peripheral blood, collected on day 0 of AZD1222 vaccination. The TCR was taken from an adult in good health. Recombination connected TRBV30 to TRBJ2-1; no D gene is confidently identified. The CDR3 region reads CAWTQRLSYNEQFF. Here is the DNA: TGTGCCTGGACCCAACGACTCTCCTACAATGAGCAGTTCTTC.